Listed below are T cell receptor beta chains from one sample, sequenced in a study of T cell responses to AZD1222 COVID-19 vaccine. Using immunoSEQ multiplex PCR, the repertoire was profiled, and TCRdb retains in-frame clones only, with some absent. Among approximately 120,000 clones listed, about 92% were seen once. The sequences come from peripheral blood, collected on day 0 of MenACWY control vaccination. These TCRs come from an adult in good health. The CDR3 runs from the conserved cysteine through the conserved F or W. The D gene is left open where the match is weak. The size of a clone is reported for some rows only, either as once, few or many, or as a class for expanded clones.

-	TRBV5-1	-	TRBJ2-5	TGCGCCAGCAGCTACGAGTGGGGGGGCGCGGAGACCCAGTACTTC	CASSYEWGGAETQYF
-	TRBV7-2	TRBD1	TRBJ1-4	TGTGCCAGCAGCTTAGGACAGGGGTTTGAAAAACTGTTTTTT	CASSLGQGFEKLFF
-	TRBV19	-	TRBJ1-1	TGTGCCAGTAGTATAGTGAACATCATGAACACTGAAGCTTTCTTT	CASSIVNIMNTEAFF
-	TRBV19	-	TRBJ1-1	TGTGCCAGTAGTAGTGCGGCGGCAATCAACACTGAAGCTTTCTTT	CASSSAAAINTEAFF
-	TRBV5-4	-	TRBJ1-3	TGTGCCAGCAGCTTAAGGGCTGGAAACACCATATATTTT	CASSLRAGNTIYF
-	TRBV6-6	-	TRBJ2-5	TGTGCCAGCAGTTTATCGCGGGGCCAAGAGACCCAGTACTTC	CASSLSRGQETQYF
-	TRBV6-5	TRBD1	TRBJ1-1	TGTGCCAGCAGTTACTCGAAGGGGGCTAACACTGAAGCTTTCTTT	CASSYSKGANTEAFF
-	TRBV7-9	TRBD1	TRBJ2-5	TGTGCCAGCAGCAGGGACAGGGTGAAACAAGAGACCCAGTACTTC	CASSRDRVKQETQYF
-	TRBV7-8	-	TRBJ1-4	TGTGCCAGCAGCTTAGCTTTGGGCGAAAAACTGTTTTTT	CASSLALGEKLFF
-	TRBV7-2	-	TRBJ2-7	TGTGCCAGCAGCCAGGGGGGAGGGGTAAACTACGAGCAGTACTTC	CASSQGGGVNYEQYF
-	TRBV30	-	TRBJ2-2	TGTGCCTGGAGTGTACGTTATTGGGGTGAGCTGTTTTTT	CAWSVRYWGELFF
-	TRBV3-1/TRBV3-2	TRBD1	TRBJ2-7	TGTGCCAGCAGCCAAGGGTCGGGACAGGGGTACGAGCAGTACTTC	CASSQGSGQGYEQYF
-	TRBV6-6	TRBD1	TRBJ1-5	TGTGCCAGCACCCATATGCGGGCGACAGGGCCTCAGCCCCAGCATTTT	CASTHMRATGPQPQHF
-	TRBV5-1	-	TRBJ2-1	TGCGCCAGCAGCTTGGAGGGCAGCTACAATGAGCAGTTCTTC	CASSLEGSYNEQFF
-	TRBV18	TRBD1	TRBJ1-1	TGTGCCAGCTCACCAGGGACAGCTAACGACGAAGCTTTCTTT	CASSPGTANDEAFF
-	TRBV7-9	-	TRBJ1-4	TGTGCCAGCTTCTGGAAGGAAAAACTGTTTTTT	CASFWKEKLFF
once	TRBV7-2	-	TRBJ1-2	TGTGCCAGCAGCTTAGAGCCAGGGATGTATGGCTACACCTTC	CASSLEPGMYGYTF
-	TRBV28	-	TRBJ1-1	TGTGCCAGCAGTTTATCGGGGGTCGGTGGGACTGAAGCTTTCTTT	CASSLSGVGGTEAFF
-	TRBV6-4	-	TRBJ2-1	TGTGCCAGCAGTGACCGGGGGACACCCCGTTACAATGAGCAGTTCTTC	CASSDRGTPRYNEQFF
once	TRBV3-1/TRBV3-2	-	TRBJ2-5	TGTGCCAGCAGCCTCCGCCCACAAGAGACCCAGTACTTC	CASSLRPQETQYF
-	TRBV28	-	TRBJ1-3	TGTGCCAGCAATGGAAACACCATATATTTT	CASNGNTIYF
once	TRBV6-5	-	TRBJ1-1	TGTGCCAGCACCCCCTGGGCCGGCGACACTGAAGCTTTCTTT	CASTPWAGDTEAFF
-	TRBV3-1/TRBV3-2	-	TRBJ2-2	TGTGCCAGCAGCCACACCGGGAACAAAGGGGAGCTGTTTTTT	CASSHTGNKGELFF
-	TRBV28	TRBD1	TRBJ1-4	TGTGCCAGCAGTCCAGGGGGAAATGAAAAACTGTTTTTT	CASSPGGNEKLFF
-	TRBV1	-	TRBJ1-3	TGCACCAGCAGCCCGCCCTGGGACAGGGATTACTCTGGAAACACCATATATTTT	CTSSPPWDRDYSGNTIYF
-	TRBV19	-	TRBJ2-1	TGTGCCAGTAGTTTTAGTTGGGGCGGCAATGAGCAGTTCTTC	CASSFSWGGNEQFF
-	TRBV14	TRBD1	TRBJ1-3	TGTGCCAGCAGCCTTGACAGGGGCAAAGGAAACACCATATATTTT	CASSLDRGKGNTIYF
-	TRBV29-1	-	TRBJ1-6	TGCAGCGCTCTGACAGGAACCAATTCACCCCTCCACTTT	CSALTGTNSPLHF
-	TRBV19	-	TRBJ2-3	TGTGCCAGTAGTATCCCGGGACCCCCCACAGATACGCAGTATTTT	CASSIPGPPTDTQYF
-	TRBV28	-	TRBJ2-7	TGTGCCACCTATTCACCGGGGCCCCCCTACGAGCAGTACTTC	CATYSPGPPYEQYF
-	TRBV7-3	-	TRBJ2-3	TGTGCCAGCAGCTCCAGGAACACAGATACGCAGTATTTT	CASSSRNTDTQYF
-	TRBV6-5	-	TRBJ1-5	TGTGCCAGCAGCGAGTTACAGGGCGACAATCAGCCCCAGCATTTT	CASSELQGDNQPQHF
-	TRBV19	TRBD1	TRBJ2-1	TGTGCCAGTAGTCCCGCCGACAGGGCTGAGCAGTTCTTC	CASSPADRAEQFF
-	TRBV28	-	TRBJ1-1	TGTGCCAGCAGTCCTGTGACACCTCGAAATGAAGCTTTCTTT	CASSPVTPRNEAFF
few	TRBV28	TRBD2	TRBJ2-2	TGTGCCAGCAGTCCGACTAGCGGGAGGGCCCCCGGGGAGCTGTTTTTT	CASSPTSGRAPGELFF
once	TRBV6-1	-	TRBJ1-5	TGTGCCAGCAGTGAGGCCAGGGCGGGCAATCAGCCCCAGCATTTT	CASSEARAGNQPQHF
-	TRBV3-1/TRBV3-2	TRBD2	TRBJ2-7	TGTGCCAGCAGACCGAGCGGGAGGCCCGACGAGCAGTACTTC	CASRPSGRPDEQYF
-	TRBV14	-	TRBJ1-3	TGTGCCAGCAGCCAAGATAGGAACACCATATATTTT	CASSQDRNTIYF
-	TRBV6-5	-	TRBJ1-5	TGTGCCAGCAGCTACAGGGCGGGCAATCAGCCCCAGCATTTT	CASSYRAGNQPQHF
-	TRBV6-2/TRBV6-3	-	TRBJ1-2	TGTGCCAGCAGTTCGTGGGTAAACAGGGTTACAGGCTACACCTTC	CASSSWVNRVTGYTF
-	TRBV5-1	TRBD1	TRBJ2-7	TGCGCCAGCAGCTTGGGAGGGACAGGGGGAAGTGAGCAGTACTTC	CASSLGGTGGSEQYF
-	TRBV6-2/TRBV6-3	-	TRBJ2-1	TGTGCCAGCAGTTACGGGCTAGGGCAGTTCTTC	CASSYGLGQFF